This T cell receptor beta chain was retrieved from a study of PD-1 blockade in classical Hodgkin lymphoma. The V end lost 3 bases, the J end lost 4 bases, and 15 bases lay between the germline ends. The CDR3 is 15 amino acids. CDR1 and CDR2 (germline): KGHSH, LQKENI. Described time point: cycle 4 day 1 (C4D1), after less than 7 weeks of nivolumab. After autologous stem cell transplantation all patients relapsed, and prior brentuximab vedotin exposure differed between cohorts. Thawed PBMCs underwent magnetic negative selection to yield purified CD4+ T cells. Complete response, partial response or progressive disease were the best responses. TCRdb's copy holds only in-frame clones and misses some; the assay was immunoSEQ multiplex PCR. This sample has under 15,000 clones, with roughly four fifths found just once.

This sequence joins TRBV18 and TRBJ1-1; D unresolved. This specimen was CD4+ T cells from blood, taken before the fourth cycle of nivolumab. The sequence came from a human donor with classical Hodgkin lymphoma. The CDR3 region is CASSPTSGFGTEAFF. The DNA of the CDR3 is TGTGCCAGCTCACCGACCTCGGGGTTCGGCACTGAAGCTTTCTTT.